One sample yielded the 27 T cell receptor beta chains listed below, sequenced in a study of blood T cell repertoires in COVID-19 (TCRdb year 2020). Library preparation employed the immunoSEQ multiplex PCR assay. TCRdb holds this immuneACCESS table with in-frame rearrangements only. Some clones are missing; in checked studies, unresolved V genes explain under half, and the rest has no known cause. This sample has around 250,000 clones in its table, and around four fifths of those were observed once. The top ten clones comprise 4.5% to 7% of the sample. The specimen sequenced was peripheral blood. Every receptor here comes from a man aged 80 or over with acute or convalescent COVID-19.

The chain is built from TRBV18 and TRBJ2-1; 7 positions match TRBD1. Germline V gene sequence: CDR1 KGHSH, CDR2 LQKENI. With V trimmed by 4 bases and J by 2 bases, 11 bases remained unmatched. The CDR3 is 17 amino acids. The CDR3 spells CASSLDRRGRTYNEQFF. For the CDR3, the DNA is TGTGCCAGCTCACTAGATCGTAGGGGGCGCACCTACAATGAGCAGTTCTTC.

This clone was observed a single time. The chain has TRBV5-1 and TRBJ2-5; the match to TRBD2 covers 12 bases. Germline lookup yields CDR1 SGHRS and CDR2 YFSETQ. There are 14 residues in the CDR3. V lost 4 bases, J lost 4 bases, and 2 bases stayed unmatched. The CDR3 protein is CASSAGLAGETQYF. CDR3 nucleotides: TGCGCCAGCAGCGCGGGACTAGCGGGAGAGACCCAGTACTTC.

The chain joins TRBV7-8 to TRBJ2-5; 10 bases agree with TRBD1. The J segment lost 1 base and the V segment lost 5 bases, leaving 10 bases of the junction unmatched. The CDR3 spans 17 residues. CDR1 is SGHVS, CDR2 FQNEAQ, per germline. The CDR3 DNA sequence: TGTGCCAGCAGCACCCGGGACAGGGGAACCGGCCAAGAGACCCAGTACTTC. Encoded protein: CASSTRDRGTGQETQYF.

This clone appeared once. V usage is TRBV5-1 and J usage is TRBJ2-7; 14 bases are a match to TRBD2. Trimming removed 2 bases from V and 3 bases from J; junction bases left unmatched: 4. CDR1 is SGHRS and CDR2 is YFSETQ in the germline V gene. There are 16 residues in the CDR3. The CDR3 spells CASSFGGLAGDYEQYF. For the CDR3, the DNA is TGCGCCAGCAGCTTTGGGGGACTAGCGGGAGACTACGAGCAGTACTTC.

This rearrangement joins TRBV7-8 to TRBJ2-3, with TRBD2 matching over 13 bases. From germline, CDR1 is SGHVS and CDR2 FQNEAQ. V gave up 0 bases and J gave up 3 bases; unmatched junction bases: 6. The CDR3 is 18 amino acids. CDR3 nucleotides: TGTGCCAGCAGCTTAGCGCGGACTAGCGGGAGCATGACAGATACGCAGTATTTT. Protein sequence: CASSLARTSGSMTDTQYF.

The chain joins TRBV28 to TRBJ2-7; D possibly corresponds to TRBD2 (5 bases). Germline CDR1 and CDR2: MDHEN and SYDVKM. The CDR3 contains 14 residues. The V end was cut by 4 bases, the J end by 7 bases, with 17 bases between. DNA of the CDR3: TGTGCCAGCAGTTCTCAAGGACGGGGAAGGGAGCAGTACTTC. Translated: CASSSQGRGREQYF.

A word on this clone: This specimen includes other DNA sequences encoding the same CDR3. The J gene is TRBJ2-7, the V gene TRBV5-1; 9 bases map to TRBD1. J gave up 1 base and V 5 bases, and 4 bases lay outside the gene matches. This CDR3 is built from 14 residues. Germline lookup yields CDR1 SGHRS and CDR2 YFSETQ. DNA of the CDR3: TGCGCCAGCAGAACCGGGACAGGGTCCTACGAGCAGTACTTC. Protein: CASRTGTGSYEQYF.

The chain recombines TRBV28 with TRBJ1-2, with 7 bases matching TRBD1. With V trimmed by 6 bases and J by 4 bases, 8 bases remained unmatched. The germline V gene has CDR1 MDHEN and CDR2 SYDVKM. This CDR3 is built from 14 residues. The CDR3 spells CASRDREVGYGYTF. The CDR3 bases are TGTGCCAGCAGAGACAGGGAGGTCGGCTATGGCTACACCTTC.

V is TRBV11-2 and J is TRBJ1-5, with TRBD1 matching 8 bases. Losses at the gene ends were 4 bases for V and 11 bases for J; bases not matched to a gene: 16. Germline CDR1 reads SGHAT; CDR2 reads FQNNGV. The CDR3 runs 16 residues. The DNA for the CDR3 is TGTGCCAGCAGCTGGGGGACCACAGGGGGTTCGGTGGCCCAGCATTTT. This codes for CASSWGTTGGSVAQHF.

The V call is TRBV27, the J call TRBJ2-7; D possibly corresponds to TRBD1 (5 bases). The V gene lost 2 bases and the J gene lost 2 bases, with 10 bases spanning the gap. CDR1 and CDR2 from the germline V gene are MNHEY and SMNVEV (reference sequence). This CDR3 contains 14 residues. CDR3 DNA sequence: TGTGCCAGCAGTTTAAACAGGCTCGCCTACGAGCAGTACTTC. Translation gives CASSLNRLAYEQYF.

The genes are TRBV3-1 (or the pseudogene TRBV3-2) and TRBJ2-7, with 10 bases lining up with TRBD1. CDR1 is LGHDT, CDR2 YNNKEL, per germline (reference sequence). V trimming: 4 bases; J trimming: 3 bases; junction bases outside the gene matches: 6. The CDR3 has 15 residues. This CDR3 is CASSPRDRGLYEQYF. The DNA for the CDR3 is TGTGCCAGCAGCCCCCGGGACAGGGGACTCTACGAGCAGTACTTC.

V is TRBV3-1 (or the pseudogene TRBV3-2) and J is TRBJ2-1, with 8 bases fitting TRBD2. This CDR3 region has 17 residues. Looked up from germline, CDR1 is LGHDT and CDR2 is YNNKEL (reference sequence). Trimming took 0 bases from V and 4 from J; bases not matched to a gene: 8. The CDR3 sequence: CASSQDLLSGAYNEQFF. The DNA of the CDR3 is TGTGCCAGCAGCCAAGATCTTCTTAGCGGGGCTTACAATGAGCAGTTCTTC.

CDR3 protein: CASSLGAPGLAGEETQYF. Here the CDR3 DNA reads TGTGCCAGCAGCTTAGGGGCTCCGGGACTAGCGGGAGAAGAGACCCAGTACTTC. The V call is TRBV7-2, the J call TRBJ2-5, with 14 positions matching TRBD2. The trim removed 1 base at V and 3 bases at J, leaving 7 bases unmatched. The CDR3 has 18 residues. Germline CDR1 and CDR2: SGHTA and FQGNSA.

This chain joins TRBV9 and TRBJ2-1; 11 bases map to TRBD2. Trimming at V came to 3 bases and at J to 4 bases, leaving 9 bases not matched to a gene. The CDR3 loop spans 17 amino acids. From germline, CDR1 is SGDLS and CDR2 YYNGEE. This CDR3 reads CASSAQTLAGGYNEQFF. CDR3 nucleotide sequence: TGTGCCAGCAGCGCTCAAACCCTAGCGGGAGGTTACAATGAGCAGTTCTTC.

The genes are TRBV5-1 and TRBJ2-5; 10 bases agree with TRBD2. After removal of 4 bases from V and 5 bases from J, the junction contained 8 bases not matched to a gene. Germline V gene data show CDR1 as SGHRS and CDR2 as YFSETQ. The CDR3 runs to 15 residues. Here the CDR3 DNA reads TGCGCCAGCAGCCCGAGCGGGGGGGCCGGGGAGACCCAGTACTTC. Protein sequence: CASSPSGGAGETQYF. Full variable domain (rest looked up from reference TRBV5-1 and TRBJ2-5): KAGVTQTPRYLIKTRGQQVTLSCSPISGHRSVSWYQQTPGQGLQFLFEYFSETQRNKGNFPGRFSGRQFSNSRSEMNVSTLELGDSALYLCASSPSGGAGETQYFGPGTRLLVL.

This sequence joins TRBV10-3 and TRBJ1-1; 7 bases match TRBD1. The V and J ends lost 6 bases and 1 base, in that order; junction bases with no gene match: 5. The CDR3 spans 14 residues. From germline, CDR1 is ENHRY and CDR2 SYGVKD. CDR3 residues: CAIRGDRANTEAFF. CDR3 sequence (DNA): TGTGCCATCAGGGGAGACAGGGCGAACACTGAAGCTTTCTTT.

This clone has more than one count but fewer than ten. Other DNA sequences in this sample translate to the same CDR3. The rearrangement joins TRBV14 to TRBJ2-3, with D hard to call. V lost 1 base and J 1 base, leaving 9 bases between the germline ends. CDR1 and CDR2 (germline): SGHDN, FVKESK. The CDR3 spans 15 residues. CDR3 DNA sequence: TGTGCCAGCAGCCAAGGAGGTCTCGGCACAGATACGCAGTATTTT. This codes for CASSQGGLGTDTQYF.

The chain is built from TRBV4-2 and TRBJ2-1; the match to TRBD2 covers 8 bases. This CDR3 contains 16 residues. The germline V gene encodes CDR1 LGHNA and CDR2 YNFKEQ. Trimming took 4 bases from V and 3 from J; bases not matched to a gene: 8. The CDR3 is CASSPRAGGIYNEQFF. CDR3 DNA: TGTGCCAGCAGCCCTCGGGCGGGGGGAATCTACAATGAGCAGTTCTTC.

This CDR3 is CASSLFSGTGDTGELFF. CDR3 nucleotide sequence: TGTGCCAGCAGTTTGTTCTCCGGGACAGGGGACACCGGGGAGCTGTTTTTT. The J gene is TRBJ2-2, the V gene TRBV27, with 10 bases identical to TRBD1. The germline CDR1 and CDR2 sequences are MNHEY and SMNVEV (reference sequence). Trimming removed 3 bases from V and 3 bases from J; junction bases left unmatched: 7. The CDR3 is made up of 17 amino acids.

This rearrangement joins TRBV11-1 to TRBJ2-7; 7 positions match TRBD1. Germline loops: CDR1 SGHAT, CDR2 FQDESV (reference sequence). This CDR3 region has 14 residues. The V gene end was trimmed by 4 bases and the J gene end by 5 bases; junction bases not matched to a gene: 8. CDR3 protein: CASSSQGRWHEQYF. For the CDR3, the DNA is TGTGCCAGCAGCTCACAGGGGAGATGGCACGAGCAGTACTTC.

The chain couples TRBV28 to TRBJ2-1; TRBD2 aligns across 9 bases. The junction had 8 bases not matched to a gene; V was cut back by 5 bases and J by 0 bases. The germline V gene has CDR1 MDHEN and CDR2 SYDVKM. This CDR3 comprises 17 residues. CDR3 amino acids: CASSPGVGLASYNEQFF. The CDR3 DNA is TGTGCCAGCAGTCCGGGGGTGGGACTAGCCTCCTACAATGAGCAGTTCTTC.

This chain connects TRBV11-3 to TRBJ2-3; TRBD2 might be the D (5 bases). The CDR3 runs 15 residues. The germline V and J ends were trimmed by 4 bases and 0 bases, with 11 bases remaining between them. CDR1 is SGHNT and CDR2 is YENEEA in the germline V gene. CDR3 sequence reads: CASSSYSGSTDTQYF. In DNA, the CDR3 is TGTGCCAGCAGCTCATACAGCGGAAGCACAGATACGCAGTATTTT.

The chain employs TRBV28 and TRBJ1-2, with D possibly being TRBD1 (6 bases). This CDR3 contains 13 residues. V shed 3 bases and J shed 6 bases, with 11 bases lying between them. Germline V gene data show CDR1 as MDHEN and CDR2 as SYDVKM. CDR3 DNA sequence: TGTGCCAGCAGTTTCGTACAGGGAGATGGCTACACCTTC. This encodes CASSFVQGDGYTF.

V is TRBV6-5 and J is TRBJ2-4, with D maybe TRBD2 (6 bases). Trimming stripped 8 bases from V and 0 bases from J, with 8 bases between. The CDR3 consists of 13 residues. Germline V gene data show CDR1 as MNHEY and CDR2 as SVGAGI. CDR3 sequence reads: CASRESAKNIQYF. CDR3 nucleotides: TGTGCCAGCCGGGAGTCAGCCAAAAACATTCAGTACTTC.

This clone was seen just once. The rearrangement joins TRBV28 to TRBJ1-2; 11 nucleotides match TRBD1. The CDR3 contains 14 residues. V was pared by 8 bases and J by 8 bases, with 10 bases of the junction left unmatched. Per the germline V gene, CDR1 is MDHEN and CDR2 is SYDVKM. The CDR3 spells CASGNTDRGHGYTF. CDR3 nucleotide sequence: TGTGCCAGCGGAAATACGGACAGGGGGCACGGCTACACCTTC.

This clone was found once. The rearrangement links TRBV24-1 to TRBJ1-5; D is perhaps TRBD1 (5 bases). V was trimmed by 5 bases and J by 4 bases, leaving 11 bases between them. Germline assignment: CDR1 KGHDR and CDR2 SFDVKD. This CDR3 is 14 amino acids long. In DNA form, the CDR3 reads TGTGCCACCAGTGGGGGTGGGGGGAATCAGCCCCAGCATTTT. Translated: CATSGGGGNQPQHF.

The chain carries TRBV5-1 and TRBJ1-4, with TRBD1 matching over 9 bases. The CDR3 consists of 14 residues. Germline CDR1 is SGHRS and CDR2 is YFSETQ. Trimming cost V 4 bases and J 7 bases; bases outside gene matches: 5. This CDR3 is CASSRDRVGEKLFF. DNA for the CDR3: TGCGCCAGCAGCCGGGACAGGGTGGGTGAAAAACTGTTTTTT.